These 16 T cell receptor beta chains share one sample of origin, sequenced in a study of T cell repertoires in cytomegalovirus infection (dated by TCRdb to about 2019). The treatment or condition label, read with the paper, signifies: in vitro stimulation with specific CMV peptide epitopes to enrich CMV-specific T cells. These receptors' targets are unknown. TCRdb lists the instrument as Illumina HiSeq 1500. The public reads were quality trimmed at Q25 with fastp and then assembled into clones with MiXCR by TCRdb, keeping productive beta chains. Every entry covers one CDR3 protein and lists the most common genes and DNA from its rows. In this sample the table shows about 480,000 distinct CDR3 sequences, 33% of which occur a single time. Roughly 15% of the sample rests with the top ten. The sequencing here drew on cultured PBMCs, taken from culture after CMV antigen stimulation. The receptors shown here come from a human donor in good health (CMV status not recorded). Some clones in this sample may be carry-over from other donors' samples.

This chain links TRBV27 with TRBJ2-2, with a possible D match to TRBD1 (7 bases). The CDR3 extends over 18 amino acids. From germline, CDR1 is MNHEY and CDR2 SMNVEV (reference sequence). The V end lost 0 bases, the J end lost 0 bases, and 14 bases lay between the germline ends. For the CDR3, the DNA is TGTGCCAGCAGTTTATCCGGGGGACAGTTCACGAACACCGGGGAGCTGTTTTTT. The encoded protein is CASSLSGGQFTNTGELFF.

This clonotype was recorded at least ten times. The J gene is TRBJ2-5, the V gene TRBV6-1; D is ambiguous. The CDR3 is 11 residues long. CDR1 and CDR2 from the germline V gene are MNHNS and SASEGT. Trimming pared 1 base from V and 4 bases from J, leaving 1 base between. CDR3 in DNA: TGTGCCAGCAGTGAAGGAGAGACCCAGTACTTC. This gives the protein CASSEGETQYF.

This clonotype was detected only a few times. The chain combines TRBV24-1 with TRBJ2-1; TRBD2 matches 7 bases. V shed 6 bases and J 0 bases; nucleotides not matched to a gene: 4. This CDR3 spans 15 amino acids. The germline V gene encodes CDR1 KGHDR and CDR2 SFDVKD. CDR3 in DNA: TGTGCCACCAGTCTGGCTAGCGGCTCCTACAATGAGCAGTTCTTC. Protein sequence: CATSLASGSYNEQFF.

The chain carries TRBV7-2 and TRBJ1-1; D gene unclear. The CDR3 spans 14 residues. V lost 2 bases to trimming and J lost 1 base, with 8 bases between them. From germline, CDR1 is SGHTA and CDR2 FQGNSA. For the CDR3, the DNA is TGTGCCAGCAGCTTATGGTCCGGGAACACTGAAGCTTTCTTT. Amino acid sequence: CASSLWSGNTEAFF.

This clonotype was seen more than once but under ten times. The gene calls are TRBV9 and TRBJ1-4; tentative D call: TRBD1 (6 bases). There are 13 residues in the CDR3. The V end was cut by 7 bases, the J end by 7 bases, with 14 bases between. Germline V gives CDR1 SGDLS, CDR2 YYNGEE. The CDR3 reads CASGGARGEKLFF. CDR3 in DNA: TGTGCCAGCGGGGGGGCTAGGGGTGAAAAACTGTTTTTT.

The chain employs TRBV11-2 and TRBJ2-7; no clear D. Germline loops: CDR1 SGHAT, CDR2 FQNNGV. Between the trimmed V and J ends, which lost 0 bases and 5 bases, there was a span of 5 bases. This CDR3 is built from 12 residues. The CDR3 DNA follows: TGTGCCAGCAGCTTAGATCGCGACGAGCAGTACTTC. It translates to CASSLDRDEQYF.

V usage is TRBV7-4 and J usage is TRBJ2-2, with 10 positions matching TRBD2. V shed 7 bases and J 3 bases; nucleotides not matched to a gene: 5. The CDR3 runs to 15 residues. Germline V gene data show CDR1 as SGHVT and CDR2 as SQSDAQ. The CDR3 DNA sequence: TGTGCCAGCACTTTCGGACTAGCGGACACCGGGGAGCTGTTTTTT. It codes for CASTFGLADTGELFF.

This clonotype was seen a few times. This sequence joins TRBV19 and TRBJ2-7; perhaps D is TRBD1 or TRBD2 (5 bases each). The CDR3 sequence is 13 residues long. The V and J ends lost 3 bases and 4 bases respectively, with 10 bases between them. Germline V CDR1 and CDR2: LNHDA, SQIVND (reference sequence). CDR3 sequence reads: CASSMRDGYEQYV. CDR3 coding DNA: TGTGCCAGTAGTATGAGGGACGGGTACGAGCAGTACGTC.

The sample holds many counts of this clonotype. The chain recombines TRBV7-2 with TRBJ2-3, with D possibly TRBD2 on 5 matching bases. The CDR3 runs to 14 residues. Trimming took 3 bases from V and 2 from J, leaving 9 bases between them. Germline-derived CDR1 and CDR2 are SGHTA and FQGNSA. CDR3 protein: CASSLRRHTDTQYF. The DNA for the CDR3 is TGTGCCAGCAGCTTGCGGAGGCACACAGATACGCAGTATTTT.

The rearrangement uses TRBV28 and TRBJ1-5, with a possible D match to TRBD1 (6 bases). Per germline, CDR1 MDHEN and CDR2 SYDVKM. Trimming shortened V by 7 bases and J by 3 bases, and 13 bases separated the two germline ends. The CDR3 is 14 residues long. CDR3 region: CASNRDLFNQPQHF. CDR3 sequence (DNA): TGTGCCAGCAACAGGGATTTATTCAATCAGCCCCAGCATTTT.

The chain combines TRBV4-3 with TRBJ2-3, with TRBD2 as a possible D gene (7 bases). CDR3 length equals 16 residues. Germline V gene lookup returns CDR1 LGHNA and CDR2 YSLEER. Trimming left V 4 bases short and J 5 bases short, with 19 bases between. In nucleotides, the CDR3 is TGCGCCAGCAGCCCGGCGAGGGGGAGGGCCGTAGATACGCAGTATTTT. It is translated as CASSPARGRAVDTQYF.

The V and J genes are TRBV7-6 and TRBJ2-7; the D call may be TRBD1 or TRBD2 (5 bases each). The CDR3 is 14 residues long. V was pared by 6 bases and J by 2 bases, with 14 bases between. Germline CDR1 SGHVS, CDR2 FNYEAQ. CDR3 sequence (DNA): TGTGCCAGCAGGGGGACGGGCGTCACCTACGAGCAGTACTTC. Amino acids: CASRGTGVTYEQYF.

This clonotype was observed a handful of times. The V call is TRBV7-2, the J call TRBJ2-5; D not resolved. The CDR3 is made up of 13 amino acids. Germline V gene data show CDR1 as SGHTA and CDR2 as FQGNSA. V was trimmed by 11 bases and J by 1 base, leaving 14 bases between them. CDR3 sequence (DNA): TGTGCCTCCGGTGGTCTGGGCCAAGAGACCCAGTACTTC. Translated: CASGGLGQETQYF.

This clonotype turned up a few times. The chain is built from TRBV4-3 and TRBJ2-7, with 9 nucleotides matching TRBD1. CDR1 LGHNA and CDR2 YSLEER come from the germline V gene. J was trimmed by 3 bases and V by 1 base; bases with no gene match: 4. The CDR3 covers 15 residues. DNA of the CDR3: TGCGCCAGCAGCCAAGCCCTGACAGGGGGCTACGAGCAGTACTTC. Its translation is CASSQALTGGYEQYF.

The chain combines TRBV28 with TRBJ1-4; no definite D call. CDR3 length: 13 amino acids. The V end lost 1 base, the J end lost 8 bases, and 8 bases lay between the germline ends. Germline assignment: CDR1 MDHEN and CDR2 SYDVKM. The CDR3 sequence: CASSLSQREKLFF. CDR3 coding DNA: TGTGCCAGCAGTTTATCCCAGAGGGAAAAACTGTTTTTT.

This clonotype was seen only a few times. The V and J genes are TRBV5-1 and TRBJ2-2; 7 bases match TRBD2. Germline-derived CDR1 and CDR2 are SGHRS and YFSETQ. The CDR3 sequence is 16 residues long. Unmatched junction bases numbered 11, after V lost 4 bases and J lost 5 bases. CDR3 nucleotides: TGCGCCAGCAGCGTGACTAGCCTCCGGATAACCGGGGAGCTGTTTTTT. This gives the protein CASSVTSLRITGELFF.